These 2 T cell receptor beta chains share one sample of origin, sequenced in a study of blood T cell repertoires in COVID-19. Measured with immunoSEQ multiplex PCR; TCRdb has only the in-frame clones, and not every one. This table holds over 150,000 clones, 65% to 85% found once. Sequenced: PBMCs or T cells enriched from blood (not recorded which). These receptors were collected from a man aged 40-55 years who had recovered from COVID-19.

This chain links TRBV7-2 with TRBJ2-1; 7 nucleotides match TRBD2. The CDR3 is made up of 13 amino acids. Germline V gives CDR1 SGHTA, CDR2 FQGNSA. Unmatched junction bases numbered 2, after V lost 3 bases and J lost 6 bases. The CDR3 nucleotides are TGTGCCAGCAGCTTCAGCGGGGTCAATGAGCAGTTCTTC. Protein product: CASSFSGVNEQFF.

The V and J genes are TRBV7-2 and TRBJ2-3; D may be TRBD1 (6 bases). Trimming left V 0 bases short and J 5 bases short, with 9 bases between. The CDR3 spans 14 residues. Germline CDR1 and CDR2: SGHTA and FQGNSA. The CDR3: CASSLAGRGDTQYF. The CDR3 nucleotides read TGTGCCAGCAGCTTAGCGGGCAGGGGAGATACGCAGTATTTT.